This TCR beta chain is drawn from a study of radiation and T cells in renal cell carcinoma. Overall study findings and caveats: From baseline, blood top tumor clonotypes peaked at 2 weeks post-radiation.

Documented time point: blood 2 weeks post-SBRT. The treatment denotes: 15 Gy SBRT to primary tumor, nephrectomy 4 weeks later. Measured with immunoSEQ multiplex PCR; TCRdb has only the in-frame clones, and not every one. Of 150,000 to 190,000 clones listed, approximately 88% are singletons. Concerning this clone: Antigen specificity is unknown.

CDR3 length: 16 amino acids. V gave up 1 base and J gave up 7 bases; unmatched junction bases: 7. Looked up from germline, CDR1 is SGHTA and CDR2 is FQGTGA. This material consisted of blood, taken from a patient whose treatment included radiotherapy and nephrectomy. J is TRBJ2-2 and V is TRBV7-3; 9 nucleotides line up with TRBD2. This receptor was taken from a woman between 50 and 59 years old with renal cell carcinoma. CDR3 bases: TGTGCCAGCAGCTTAAGTCCTAGCGGGGTGTTCGGGGAGCTGTTTTTT. Translated: CASSLSPSGVFGELFF.